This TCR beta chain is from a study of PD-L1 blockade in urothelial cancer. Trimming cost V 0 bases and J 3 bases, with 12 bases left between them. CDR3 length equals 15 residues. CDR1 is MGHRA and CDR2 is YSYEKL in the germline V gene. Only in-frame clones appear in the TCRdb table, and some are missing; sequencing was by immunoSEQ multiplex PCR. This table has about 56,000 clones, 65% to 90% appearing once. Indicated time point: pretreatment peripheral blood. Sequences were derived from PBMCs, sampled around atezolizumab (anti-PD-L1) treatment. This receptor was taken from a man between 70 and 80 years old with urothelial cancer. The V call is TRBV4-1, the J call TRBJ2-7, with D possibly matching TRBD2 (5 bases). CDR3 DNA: TGCGCCAGCAGCCAAGAACTCCCGGGGAGCTACGAGCAGTACTTC. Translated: CASSQELPGSYEQYF.